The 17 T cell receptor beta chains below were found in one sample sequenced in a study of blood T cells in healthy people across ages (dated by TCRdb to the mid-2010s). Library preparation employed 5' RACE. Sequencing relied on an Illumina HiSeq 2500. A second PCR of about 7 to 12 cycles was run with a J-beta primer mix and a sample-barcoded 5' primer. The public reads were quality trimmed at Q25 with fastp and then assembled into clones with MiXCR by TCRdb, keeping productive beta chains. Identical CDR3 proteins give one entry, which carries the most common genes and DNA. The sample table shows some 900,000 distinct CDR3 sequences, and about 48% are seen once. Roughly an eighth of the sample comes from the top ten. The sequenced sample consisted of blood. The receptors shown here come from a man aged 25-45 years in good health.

The chain's CDR3 is CATSDTAPGGNEKLFF. The DNA of the CDR3 is TGTGCCACCAGTGATACTGCCCCAGGGGGCAATGAAAAACTGTTTTTT. This chain joins TRBV24-1 and TRBJ1-4; 8 bases are shared with TRBD1. The CDR3 has 16 amino acids. J lost 5 bases, V lost 3 bases, and 7 bases had no gene match. Germline assignment: CDR1 KGHDR and CDR2 SFDVKD.

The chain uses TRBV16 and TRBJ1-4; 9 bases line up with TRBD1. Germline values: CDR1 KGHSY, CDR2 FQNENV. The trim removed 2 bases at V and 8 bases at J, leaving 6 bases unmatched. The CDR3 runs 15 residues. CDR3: CASSQPRDRAEKLFF. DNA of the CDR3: TGTGCCAGCAGCCAACCCCGGGACAGGGCGGAAAAACTGTTTTTT. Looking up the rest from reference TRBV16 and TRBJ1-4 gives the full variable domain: GEEVAQTPKHLVRGEGQKAKLYCAPIKGHSYVFWYQQVLKNEFKFLISFQNENVFDETGMPKERFSAKCLPNSPCSLEIQATKLEDSAVYFCASSQPRDRAEKLFFGSGTQLSVL.

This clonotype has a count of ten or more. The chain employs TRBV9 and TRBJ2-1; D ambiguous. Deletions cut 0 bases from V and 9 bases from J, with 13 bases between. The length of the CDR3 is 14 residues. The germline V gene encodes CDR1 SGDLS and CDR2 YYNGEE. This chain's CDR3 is CASSVDPLPGEQFF. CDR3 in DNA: TGTGCCAGCAGCGTAGACCCGCTGCCTGGTGAGCAGTTCTTC.

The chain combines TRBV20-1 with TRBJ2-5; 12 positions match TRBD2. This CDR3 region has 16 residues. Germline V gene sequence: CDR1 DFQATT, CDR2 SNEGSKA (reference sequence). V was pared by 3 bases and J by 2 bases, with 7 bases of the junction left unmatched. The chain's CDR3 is CSARGLAGGFQETQYF. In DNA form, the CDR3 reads TGCAGTGCTAGGGGCCTAGCGGGGGGGTTTCAAGAGACCCAGTACTTC.

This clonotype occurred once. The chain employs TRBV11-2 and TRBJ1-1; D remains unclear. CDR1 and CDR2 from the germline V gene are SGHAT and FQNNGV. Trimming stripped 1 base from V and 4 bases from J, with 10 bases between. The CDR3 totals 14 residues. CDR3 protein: CASSLASGVTEAFF. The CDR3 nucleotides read TGTGCCAGCAGCTTAGCCAGTGGGGTCACTGAAGCTTTCTTT.

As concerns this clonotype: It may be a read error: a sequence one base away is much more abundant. CDR3 in amino acids: CASSQDYGRVVNRPQHF. The CDR3, as DNA: TGTGCCAGCAGCCAAGATTATGGAAGGGTTGTCAATCGGCCCCAGCATTTT. This chain uses TRBV4-2 with TRBJ1-5; D is undetermined. CDR3 length: 17 amino acids. Germline CDR1 reads LGHNA; CDR2 reads YNFKEQ.

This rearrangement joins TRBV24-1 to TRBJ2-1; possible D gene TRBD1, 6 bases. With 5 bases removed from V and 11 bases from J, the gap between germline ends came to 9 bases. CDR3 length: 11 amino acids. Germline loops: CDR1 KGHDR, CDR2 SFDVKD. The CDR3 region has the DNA TGTGCCACCAGTGTACAGGGCAAGCAGTTCTTC. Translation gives CATSVQGKQFF.

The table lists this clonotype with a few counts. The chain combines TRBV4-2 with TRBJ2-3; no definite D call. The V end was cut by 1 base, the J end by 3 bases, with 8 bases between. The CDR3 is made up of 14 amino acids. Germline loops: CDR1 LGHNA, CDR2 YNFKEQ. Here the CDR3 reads CASSQVSRTDTQYF. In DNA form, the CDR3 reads TGTGCCAGCAGCCAAGTTAGCCGGACAGATACGCAGTATTTT.

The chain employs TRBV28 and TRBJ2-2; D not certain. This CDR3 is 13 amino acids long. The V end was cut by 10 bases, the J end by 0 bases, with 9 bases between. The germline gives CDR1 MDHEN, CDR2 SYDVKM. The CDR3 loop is CATDTANTGELFF. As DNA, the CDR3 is TGTGCCACCGATACTGCGAACACCGGGGAGCTGTTTTTT.

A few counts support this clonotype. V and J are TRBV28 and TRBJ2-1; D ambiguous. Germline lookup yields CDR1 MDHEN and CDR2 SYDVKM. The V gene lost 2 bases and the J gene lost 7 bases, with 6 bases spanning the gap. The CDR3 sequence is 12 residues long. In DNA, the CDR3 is TGTGCCAGCAGTTTAAGGGCAAATGAGCAGTTCTTC. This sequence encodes CASSLRANEQFF. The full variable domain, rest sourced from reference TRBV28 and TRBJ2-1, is DVKVTQSSRYLVKRTGEKVFLECVQDMDHENMFWYRQDPGLGLRLIYFSYDVKMKEKGDIPEGYSVSREKKERFSLILESASTNQTSMYLCASSLRANEQFFGPGTRLTVL.

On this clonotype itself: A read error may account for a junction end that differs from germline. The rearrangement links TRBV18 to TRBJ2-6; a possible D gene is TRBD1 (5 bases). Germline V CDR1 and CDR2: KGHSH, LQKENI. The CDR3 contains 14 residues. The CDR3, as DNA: TGTGCAACCTTAAGGGGCTCTGGGGCCAACGTCCCGACTTTC. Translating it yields CATLRGSGANVPTF.

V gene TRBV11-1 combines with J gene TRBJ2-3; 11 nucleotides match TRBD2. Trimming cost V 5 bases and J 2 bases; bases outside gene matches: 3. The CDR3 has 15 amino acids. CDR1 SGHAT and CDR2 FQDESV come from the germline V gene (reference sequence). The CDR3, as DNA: TGTGCCAGCAGCGCTAGCGGGGGGCACACAGATACGCAGTATTTT. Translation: CASSASGGHTDTQYF. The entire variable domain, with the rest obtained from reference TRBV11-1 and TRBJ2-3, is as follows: EAEVAQSPRYKITEKSQAVAFWCDPISGHATLYWYRQILGQGPELLVQFQDESVVDDSQLPKDRFSAERLKGVDSTLKIQPAELGDSAMYLCASSASGGHTDTQYFGPGTRLTVL.

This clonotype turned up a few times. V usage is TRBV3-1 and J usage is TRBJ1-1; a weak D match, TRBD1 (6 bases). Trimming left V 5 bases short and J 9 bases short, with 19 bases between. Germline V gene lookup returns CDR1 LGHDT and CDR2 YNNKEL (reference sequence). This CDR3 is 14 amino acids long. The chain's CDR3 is CASSLGGGLGKAFF. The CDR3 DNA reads TGTGCCAGCAGCTTGGGGGGCGGATTGGGAAAAGCTTTCTTT.

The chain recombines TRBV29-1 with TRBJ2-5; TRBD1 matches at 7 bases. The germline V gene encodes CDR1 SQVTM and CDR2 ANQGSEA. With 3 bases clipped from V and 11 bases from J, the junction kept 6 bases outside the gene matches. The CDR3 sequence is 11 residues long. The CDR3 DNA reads TGCAGCGTTGATGATGGGACAGTGCAGTACTTC. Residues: CSVDDGTVQYF.

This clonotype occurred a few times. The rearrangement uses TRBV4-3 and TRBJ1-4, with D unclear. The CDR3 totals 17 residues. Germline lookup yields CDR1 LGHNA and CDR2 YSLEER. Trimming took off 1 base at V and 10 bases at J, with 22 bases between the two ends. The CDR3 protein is CASSQARGVLDHGKLFF. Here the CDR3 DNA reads TGCGCCAGCAGCCAAGCCCGTGGGGTCCTGGATCACGGAAAACTGTTTTTT.

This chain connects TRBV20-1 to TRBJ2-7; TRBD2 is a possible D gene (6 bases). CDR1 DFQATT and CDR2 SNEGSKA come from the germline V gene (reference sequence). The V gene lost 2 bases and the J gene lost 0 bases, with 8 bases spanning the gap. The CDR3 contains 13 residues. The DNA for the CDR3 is TGCAGTGCTAGATGGGACTTCTCCTACGAGCAGTACTTC. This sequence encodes CSARWDFSYEQYF.

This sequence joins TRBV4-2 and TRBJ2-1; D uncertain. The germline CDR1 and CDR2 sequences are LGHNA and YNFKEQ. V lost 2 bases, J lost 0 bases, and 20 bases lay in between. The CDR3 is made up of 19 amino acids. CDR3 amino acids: CASSQPSVGPESSYNEQFF. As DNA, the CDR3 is TGTGCCAGCAGCCAACCGAGCGTGGGCCCCGAGAGCTCCTACAATGAGCAGTTCTTC.